These 5 T cell receptor beta chains were all obtained from the same sample, sequenced in a study of blood T cell repertoires in COVID-19. Sequencing used immunoSEQ multiplex PCR; TCRdb keeps in-frame clones, though not all of them. This sample has roughly 11,000 clones, with 71% found just once. The sample taken for sequencing was peripheral blood. The receptors were gathered from a man aged 55 to 69 with COVID-19, enrolled during active disease.

The CDR3 DNA reads as TGTGCCAGCAGCCCTTATCGCAGGGTCGACGGCTACACCTTC. It codes for CASSPYRRVDGYTF. This rearrangement joins TRBV9 to TRBJ1-2; D perhaps matches TRBD1 (5 bases). CDR3 length: 14 amino acids. Trimming left V 4 bases short and J 8 bases short, with 18 bases between. Germline V gives CDR1 SGDLS, CDR2 YYNGEE.

V and J are TRBV19 and TRBJ1-6; 9 bases map to TRBD1. CDR3 length equals 15 residues. Trimming removed 8 bases from V and 7 bases from J; junction bases left unmatched: 9. Germline V lookup: CDR1 LNHDA, CDR2 SQIVND (reference sequence). The CDR3 DNA reads as TGTGCCAGTCGGACTGGGACAGGGCGAAATTCACCCCTCCACTTT. Translating it yields CASRTGTGRNSPLHF. Based on the CDR3 plus reference TRBV19 and TRBJ1-6, the full variable domain is DGGITQSPKYLFRKEGQNVTLSCEQNLNHDAMYWYRQDPGQGLRLIYYSQIVNDFQKGDIAEGYSVSREKKESFPLTVTSAQKNPTAFYLCASRTGTGRNSPLHFGNGTRLTVT.

A few counts support this clone. The J gene is TRBJ1-6, the V gene TRBV13, with 9 bases that match TRBD1. CDR3 length: 15 residues. The germline CDR1 and CDR2 sequences are PRHDT and FYEKMQ (reference sequence). V lost 5 bases to trimming and J lost 10 bases; unmatched junction nucleotides: 9. The CDR3 reads CASSPEGQGNSPLHF. The DNA of the CDR3 is TGTGCCAGCAGCCCGGAGGGACAGGGTAACTCACCCCTCCACTTT. Combining the CDR3 with reference TRBV13 and TRBJ1-6 gives the whole variable domain AAGVIQSPRHLIKEKRETATLKCYPIPRHDTVYWYQQGPGQDPQFLISFYEKMQSDKGSIPDRFSAQQFSDYHSELNMSSLELGDSALYFCASSPEGQGNSPLHFGNGTRLTVT.

The rearrangement links TRBV4-2 to TRBJ1-3; 9 nucleotides line up with TRBD1. The ends lost 4 bases at V and 1 base at J; junction bases unmatched: 5. CDR3 length: 16 amino acids. Germline CDR1 LGHNA, CDR2 YNFKEQ. CDR3 DNA: TGTGCCAGCAGCCTGGGACAGGGCACTTCTGGAAACACCATATATTTT. This codes for CASSLGQGTSGNTIYF.

The chain couples TRBV27 to TRBJ2-3, with 9 bases matching TRBD2. Germline assignment: CDR1 MNHEY and CDR2 SMNVEV (reference sequence). With V trimmed by 9 bases and J by 0 bases, 10 bases remained unmatched. The length of the CDR3 is 16 residues. CDR3 in amino acids: CASLKASGASTDTQYF. CDR3 nucleotide sequence: TGTGCCAGTCTCAAGGCTAGCGGGGCTAGCACAGATACGCAGTATTTT.